The 7 T cell receptor beta chains reported below all come from one sample, sequenced in a study of graft-versus-host responses after intestinal transplantation. These TCRs are of unknown antigen specificity. Sequencing was performed with immunoSEQ multiplex PCR; in TCRdb, only in-frame clones are kept and a portion is missing. The data show tens of thousands of clones, about 90% seen once. This material consisted of unstimulated CD4+ T cells sorted from spleen or lymph node cells, taken before transplant. The receptor source for this set is a human donor who was the organ donor for an intestinal transplant.

This clone turned up a few times. The chain recombines TRBV28 with TRBJ2-5; TRBD1 might be the D (6 bases). Germline V gene sequence: CDR1 MDHEN, CDR2 SYDVKM. Trimming removed 3 bases from V and 5 bases from J, with 13 bases in between. CDR3 length equals 14 residues. The DNA of the CDR3 is TGTGCCAGCAGTTTTGGACAGAGGAAGGAGACCCAGTACTTC. Translating it yields CASSFGQRKETQYF.

The chain recombines TRBV7-6 with TRBJ1-2; D not certain. This CDR3 region has 13 residues. V lost 5 bases to trimming and J lost 5 bases, with 12 bases between them. Looked up from germline, CDR1 is SGHVS and CDR2 is FNYEAQ. The CDR3 sequence: CASSGGIDYGYTF. The CDR3 DNA sequence: TGTGCCAGCAGCGGCGGGATCGATTATGGCTACACCTTC. The full variable domain, with the rest looked up from reference TRBV7-6 and TRBJ1-2, is GAGVSQSPRYKVTKRGQDVALRCDPISGHVSLYWYRQALGQGPEFLTYFNYEAQQDKSGLPNDRFSAERPEGSISTLTIQRTEQRDSAMYRCASSGGIDYGYTFGSGTRLTVV.

The chain carries TRBV7-2 and TRBJ2-7; perhaps TRBD1 as D (5 bases). V was shortened by 5 bases and J by 4 bases, with 9 bases between the two germline ends. The germline CDR1 and CDR2 sequences are SGHTA and FQGNSA. The CDR3 has 12 amino acids. The DNA of the CDR3 is TGTGCCAGCAGCCCAGGGCAGTACGAGCAGTACTTC. Protein: CASSPGQYEQYF.

The chain joins TRBV27 to TRBJ1-5; D gene uncertain. The CDR3 length is 13 residues. Germline V lookup: CDR1 MNHEY, CDR2 SMNVEV (reference sequence). With 5 bases removed from V and 0 bases from J, the gap between germline ends came to 5 bases. This CDR3 reads CASSEGSNQPQHF. The CDR3 nucleotides are TGTGCCAGCAGTGAGGGTAGCAATCAGCCCCAGCATTTT.

This rearrangement joins TRBV30 to TRBJ1-5; no firm D call. V dropped 2 bases and J dropped 5 bases, with 7 bases sitting between them. Germline V CDR1 and CDR2: GTSNPN, SVGIG (reference sequence). This CDR3 region has 12 residues. DNA for the CDR3: TGTGCCTGGAGTCCGGGAGATCAGCCCCAGCATTTT. Its protein product is CAWSPGDQPQHF.

The rearrangement uses TRBV20-1 and TRBJ1-2, with D possibly TRBD1 on 6 matching bases. V gave up 4 bases and J gave up 4 bases, with 7 bases separating them. CDR1 DFQATT and CDR2 SNEGSKA come from the germline V gene (reference sequence). This CDR3 comprises 11 residues. In nucleotides, the CDR3 is TGCAGTGCTAACAGGGCCTATGGCTACACCTTC. Its translation is CSANRAYGYTF.

The chain uses TRBV7-2 and TRBJ2-2, with TRBD2 matching 9 bases. CDR1 is SGHTA and CDR2 is FQGNSA in the germline V gene. The CDR3 is 16 residues long. Trimming cost V 1 base and J 4 bases; bases outside gene matches: 4. The CDR3 is CASSLGLAEITGELFF. The CDR3 bases are TGTGCCAGCAGCTTAGGACTAGCGGAAATCACCGGGGAGCTGTTTTTT.